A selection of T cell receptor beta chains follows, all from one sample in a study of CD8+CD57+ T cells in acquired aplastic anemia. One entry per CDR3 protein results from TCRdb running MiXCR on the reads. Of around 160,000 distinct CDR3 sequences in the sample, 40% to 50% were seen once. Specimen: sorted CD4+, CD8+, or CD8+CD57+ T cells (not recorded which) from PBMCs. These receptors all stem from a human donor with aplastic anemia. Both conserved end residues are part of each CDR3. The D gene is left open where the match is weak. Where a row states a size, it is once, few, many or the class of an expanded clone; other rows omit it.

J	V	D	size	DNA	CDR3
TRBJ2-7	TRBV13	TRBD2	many	TGTGCCAGCAGCTCGCGGGTAGCGGGAGCCCAAGAGCAGTACTTC	CASSSRVAGAQEQYF
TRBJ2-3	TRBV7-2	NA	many	TGTGCCAGCAGCGTAAAACAGAGAGATACGCAGTATTTT	CASSVKQRDTQYF
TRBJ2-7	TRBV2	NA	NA	TGTTCCTCTAAACGGGCAGGGAATACCTACGAGCAGTACTTC	CSSKRAGNTYEQYF
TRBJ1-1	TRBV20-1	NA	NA	TGCAGTGCTACGAACCTTCGGGGATTCACGAACACTGAAGCTTTCTTT	CSATNLRGFTNTEAFF
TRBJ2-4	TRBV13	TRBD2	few	TGTGCCAGCAGCCCCCCTCCGGGACTAGCGGGAGCAGACAAAAACATTCAGTACTTC	CASSPPPGLAGADKNIQYF
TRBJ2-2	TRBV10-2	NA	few	TGCGCCAGCAGCAGCAGTTTGAGGACTTCTGCGGGCGGGGAGCTGTTTTTT	CASSSSLRTSAGGELFF
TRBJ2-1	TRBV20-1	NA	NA	TGCAGTGCTATAGGGACACTGGGTCCCCCGTTCTTC	CSAIGTLGPPFF
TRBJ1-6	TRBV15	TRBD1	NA	TGTGCCACCCGGACAGGGAATAATTCACCCCTCCACTTT	CATRTGNNSPLHF
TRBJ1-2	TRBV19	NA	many	TGTGCCAGTAGTATAGAGGGATTGAACTATGGCTACACCTTC	CASSIEGLNYGYTF
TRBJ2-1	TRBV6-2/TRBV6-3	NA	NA	TGTGCCAGCACCCGCTCGGCGCTTCCCACGTTCTTC	CASTRSALPTFF
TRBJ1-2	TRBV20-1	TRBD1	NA	TGCAGTGCTAGAACGACAGGGGTAGGGTGGTACACCTTC	CSARTTGVGWYTF
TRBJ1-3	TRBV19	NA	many	TGTGCCAGTAGTAGACAGGTCTCTGGAAACACCATATATTTT	CASSRQVSGNTIYF
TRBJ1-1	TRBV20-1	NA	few	TGCAGTGCTAGAGATAGGGGTCGGGTCACTGAAGCTTTCTTT	CSARDRGRVTEAFF
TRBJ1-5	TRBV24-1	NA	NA	TGTGCCACCAGTGAAGCTAGCGGGGGTGGAAATGAGCATTTT	CATSEASGGGNEHF
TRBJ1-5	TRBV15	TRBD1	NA	TGTGCCACCAGCTCCTCACAGGGGGCGGGGAGCAATCAGCCCCAGCATTTT	CATSSSQGAGSNQPQHF
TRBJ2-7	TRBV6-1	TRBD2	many	TGTGCCAGCAGGCTAATAGCGGGAAGCTCCTACGAGCAGTACTTC	CASRLIAGSSYEQYF
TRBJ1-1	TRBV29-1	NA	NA	TGCAGCGTTTACCTCAGGGAAAAGTACACTGAAGCTTTCTTT	CSVYLREKYTEAFF
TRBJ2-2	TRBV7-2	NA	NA	TGTGCCAGCAGCTTAGGCGGGGGCGCGACAGCGTTGTTTTTT	CASSLGGGATALFF
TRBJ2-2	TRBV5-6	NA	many	TGTGCCAGCAGGAAAGGACAGATGAACACCGGGGAGCTGTTTTTT	CASRKGQMNTGELFF
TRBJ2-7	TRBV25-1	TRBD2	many	TGTGCCAGCAGTGGGGGGGGACGCTACGAGCAGTACTTC	CASSGGGRYEQYF
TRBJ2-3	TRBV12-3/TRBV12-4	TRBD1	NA	TGTGCCAGCAGTTCCGGGACAGGGCGTACGCAGTATTTT	CASSSGTGRTQYF
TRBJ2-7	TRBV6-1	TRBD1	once	TGTGCCAGCAGTCTGGACAGGAGCTCCTACGAGCAGTACTTC	CASSLDRSSYEQYF
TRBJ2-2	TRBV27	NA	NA	TGTGCCAGCAGTTTCTCCTCGACCAGGGTGAACACCGGGGAGCTGTTTTTT	CASSFSSTRVNTGELFF
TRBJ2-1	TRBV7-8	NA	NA	TGTGCCAGCAGCCGGGGACTCGAAGGCTTCAATGAGCAGTTCTTC	CASSRGLEGFNEQFF
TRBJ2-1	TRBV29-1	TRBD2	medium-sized	TGCAGCGTAACTAGCGCCAATGAGCAGTTCTTC	CSVTSANEQFF
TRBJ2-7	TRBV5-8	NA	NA	TGTGCCAGCAGCTTGTTTGGCAGGCCCCACTACGAGCAGTACTTC	CASSLFGRPHYEQYF
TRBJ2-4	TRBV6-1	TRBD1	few	TGTGCCAGCAGAGCCGGGACAGGGGAAGATATTCAGTACTTC	CASRAGTGEDIQYF
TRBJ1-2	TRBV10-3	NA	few	TGTGCCATCAGTGATGAACAATCGGTCTATGGCTACACCTTC	CAISDEQSVYGYTF
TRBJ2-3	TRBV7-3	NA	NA	TGTGCCAGCAGCTTAGGGGTCGGGACCACAGATACGCAGTATTTT	CASSLGVGTTDTQYF
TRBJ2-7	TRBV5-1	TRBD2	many	TGCGCCAGCGGTTCCCGGGGGGGCCTCCACGAGCAGTACTTC	CASGSRGGLHEQYF
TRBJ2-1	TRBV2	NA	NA	TGTGCCCTATCCCCGGTCAATGAGCAGTTCTTC	CALSPVNEQFF
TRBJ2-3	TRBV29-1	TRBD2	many	TGCAGCGTTGAAGCTAGCGGGAGGGCCGGATTACAGTATTTT	CSVEASGRAGLQYF
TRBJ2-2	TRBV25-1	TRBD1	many	TGTGCCAGCAGTTTACAGGGGGCGCTAGCCGGGGAGCTGTTTTTT	CASSLQGALAGELFF
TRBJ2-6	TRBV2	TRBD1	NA	TGTGCCAGCAGTCTACAGGGGGTCGGGGCCAACGTCCTGACTTTC	CASSLQGVGANVLTF
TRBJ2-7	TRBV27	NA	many	TGTGCAAGCAAGTTCCCTGGGCCAGGTTACGAGCAGTACTTC	CASKFPGPGYEQYF
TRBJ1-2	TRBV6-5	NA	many	TGTGCCAGCAGTTACGGGCCCTACTATGGCTACACCTTC	CASSYGPYYGYTF
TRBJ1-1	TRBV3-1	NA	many	TGCGCCAGCAGTCAAGGCAGGAACACTGAAGCTTTCTTT	CASSQGRNTEAFF
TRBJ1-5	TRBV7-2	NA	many	TGTGCCAGCAGCTTAGACAACAATCAGCCCCAGCATTTT	CASSLDNNQPQHF
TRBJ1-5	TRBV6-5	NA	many	TGTGCCAGCAGTTACTCGTTACAGGACAATCAGCCCCAGCATTTT	CASSYSLQDNQPQHF
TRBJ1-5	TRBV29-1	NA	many	TGCAGCGTTCGGACAGATAGCAATCAGCCCCAGCATTTT	CSVRTDSNQPQHF
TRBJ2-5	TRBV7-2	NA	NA	TGTGCCAGCAGCTTTAGCCGGGACCAGCCCGGCTTC	CASSFSRDQPGF
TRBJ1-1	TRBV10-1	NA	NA	TGCGCCAGCAGACAGGGTATGAACACTGAAGCTTTCTTT	CASRQGMNTEAFF
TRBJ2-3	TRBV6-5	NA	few	TGTGCCAGCAGTTACTCCCCTGGGAGGACAGATACGCAGTATTTT	CASSYSPGRTDTQYF
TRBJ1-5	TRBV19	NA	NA	TGTGCCAGTAGTATAGGGCAGAGCAATCAGCCCCAGCATTTT	CASSIGQSNQPQHF